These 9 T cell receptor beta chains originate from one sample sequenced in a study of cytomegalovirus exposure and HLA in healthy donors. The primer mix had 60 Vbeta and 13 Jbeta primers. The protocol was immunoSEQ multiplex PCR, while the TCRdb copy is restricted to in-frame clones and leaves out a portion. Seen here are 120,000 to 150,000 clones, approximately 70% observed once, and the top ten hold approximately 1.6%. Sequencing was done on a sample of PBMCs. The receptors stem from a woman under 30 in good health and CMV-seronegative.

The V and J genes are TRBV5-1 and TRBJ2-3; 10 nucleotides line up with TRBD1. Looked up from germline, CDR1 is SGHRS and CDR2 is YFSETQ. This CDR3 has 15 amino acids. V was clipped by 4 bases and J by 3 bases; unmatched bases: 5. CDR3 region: CASSVRDRGTDTQYF. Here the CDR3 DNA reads TGCGCCAGCAGCGTCCGGGACAGGGGTACAGATACGCAGTATTTT.

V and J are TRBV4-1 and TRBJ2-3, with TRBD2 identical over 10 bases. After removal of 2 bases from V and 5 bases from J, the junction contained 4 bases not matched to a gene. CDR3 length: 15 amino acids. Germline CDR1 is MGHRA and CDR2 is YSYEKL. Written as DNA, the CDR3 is TGCGCCAGCAGCCAATCTTTAGCGGGAGGAGATACGCAGTATTTT. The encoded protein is CASSQSLAGGDTQYF.

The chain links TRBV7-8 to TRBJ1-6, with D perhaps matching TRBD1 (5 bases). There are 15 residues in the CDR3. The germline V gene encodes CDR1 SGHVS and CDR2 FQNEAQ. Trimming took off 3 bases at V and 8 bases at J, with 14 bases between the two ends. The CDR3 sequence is CASSFLGTIDSPLHF. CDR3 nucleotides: TGTGCCAGCAGCTTTCTTGGGACTATTGATTCACCCCTCCACTTT.

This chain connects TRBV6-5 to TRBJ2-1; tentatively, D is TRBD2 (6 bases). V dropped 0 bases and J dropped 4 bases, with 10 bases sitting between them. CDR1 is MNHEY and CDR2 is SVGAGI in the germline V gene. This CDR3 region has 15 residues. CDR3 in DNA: TGTGCCAGCAGTTACTCGAATCGGGGGTACAATGAGCAGTTCTTC. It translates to CASSYSNRGYNEQFF.

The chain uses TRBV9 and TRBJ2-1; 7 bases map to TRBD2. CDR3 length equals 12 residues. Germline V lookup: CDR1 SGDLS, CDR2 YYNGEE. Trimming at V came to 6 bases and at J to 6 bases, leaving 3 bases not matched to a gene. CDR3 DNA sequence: TGTGCCAGCACCCCGGGAGGCAATGAGCAGTTCTTC. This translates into CASTPGGNEQFF.

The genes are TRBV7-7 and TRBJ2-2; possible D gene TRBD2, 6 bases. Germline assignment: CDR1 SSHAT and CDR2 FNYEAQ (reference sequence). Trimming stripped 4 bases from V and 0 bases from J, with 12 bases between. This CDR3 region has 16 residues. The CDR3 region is CASSWRGGSNTGELFF. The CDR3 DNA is TGTGCCAGCAGCTGGAGGGGTGGGTCGAACACCGGGGAGCTGTTTTTT. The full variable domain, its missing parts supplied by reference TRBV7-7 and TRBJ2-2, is GAGVSQSPRYKVTKRGQDVTLRCDPISSHATLYWYQQALGQGPEFLTYFNYEAQPDKSGLPSDRFSAERPEGSISTLTIQRTEQRDSAMYRCASSWRGGSNTGELFFGEGSRLTVL.

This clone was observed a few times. Written as DNA, the CDR3 is TGTGCCAGCAGCCAAGATCCGTTTAGCGGTAGCACAGATACGCAGTATTTT. Translated, it gives CASSQDPFSGSTDTQYF. The chain carries TRBV4-2 and TRBJ2-3; D is possibly TRBD2 (6 bases). This CDR3 comprises 17 residues. V lost 0 bases and J lost 0, with 13 bases in between. Germline assignment: CDR1 LGHNA and CDR2 YNFKEQ.

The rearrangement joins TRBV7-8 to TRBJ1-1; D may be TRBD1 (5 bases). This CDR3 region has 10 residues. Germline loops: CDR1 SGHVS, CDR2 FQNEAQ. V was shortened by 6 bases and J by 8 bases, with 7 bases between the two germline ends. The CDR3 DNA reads TGTGCCAGCAGAGGGGAAGAAGCTTTCTTT. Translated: CASRGEEAFF.

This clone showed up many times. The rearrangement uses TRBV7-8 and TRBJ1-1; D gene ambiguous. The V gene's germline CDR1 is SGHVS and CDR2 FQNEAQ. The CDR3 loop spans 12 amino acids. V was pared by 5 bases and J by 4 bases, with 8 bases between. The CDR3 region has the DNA TGTGCCAGCAGCGTATTTAGCACTGAAGCTTTCTTT. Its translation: CASSVFSTEAFF.